The rows below give T cell receptor beta chains drawn from one sample of a study of TIL therapy for anti-PD-1-resistant metastatic lung cancer. TCRdb's copy holds only in-frame clones and misses some; the assay was immunoSEQ multiplex PCR. Among about 59,000 clones listed, 75% to 85% were seen once. The sample here was blood, taken at baseline. The source of these receptors is a person between 25 and 80 years old with non-small cell lung cancer. CDR3s include the opening cysteine and the closing phenylalanine or tryptophan. The D gene is left open where the match is weak. Only part of the rows carry a size: once, few, many, or a class if the clone is expanded.

V	size	D	J	DNA	CDR3
TRBV9	NA	TRBD1	TRBJ2-6	TGTGCCAGCAGCGACAGCGGGACAGGGGGCTTCGTTGGGGCCAACGTCCTGACTTTC	CASSDSGTGGFVGANVLTF
TRBV7-9	NA	NA	TRBJ2-1	TGTGCCAGCAGCTTAGGGATACTAAATGAGCAGTTCTTC	CASSLGILNEQFF
TRBV6-1	NA	NA	TRBJ1-1	TGTGCCAGCAGTGAACCAGGGACCGACACTGAAGCTTTCTTT	CASSEPGTDTEAFF
TRBV28	NA	NA	TRBJ2-1	TGTGCCAGCAGCGGTTACGCTTACAATGAGCAGTTCTTC	CASSGYAYNEQFF
TRBV27	few	NA	TRBJ1-1	TGTGCCAGCAGCGCCGGGTTTTTAGGGAACACTGAAGCTTTCTTT	CASSAGFLGNTEAFF
TRBV11-3	NA	TRBD2	TRBJ2-7	TGTGCCAGCAGCTCGGGACTAGCGGGACCCCTTGCGGGGGAGCAGTACTTC	CASSSGLAGPLAGEQYF
TRBV11-2	NA	NA	TRBJ1-3	TGTGCCAGCAGCTCGACAAGACCCTCTGGAAACACCATATATTTT	CASSSTRPSGNTIYF
TRBV4-2	once	NA	TRBJ1-4	TGTGCCAGCAGCCAAGATCGAGGGGCTAGTGAAAAACTGTTTTTT	CASSQDRGASEKLFF
TRBV27	NA	TRBD2	TRBJ2-1	TGTGCCAGCCATCTTATAGCGGGAGGAGGCAATGAGCAGTTCTTC	CASHLIAGGGNEQFF
TRBV7-2	NA	TRBD2	TRBJ2-1	TGTGCCAGCAGCCCTAGACTAGCGGGAGGGCTTAATGAGCAGTTCTTC	CASSPRLAGGLNEQFF
TRBV7-9	NA	NA	TRBJ2-6	TGTGCCACCCAAAGTGCGGGTCGGGCCAACGTCCTGACTTTC	CATQSAGRANVLTF
TRBV27	NA	NA	TRBJ2-7	TGTGCCAGCAGTTTATCGGTAGGGAGGTTATCCTACGAGCAGTACTTC	CASSLSVGRLSYEQYF
TRBV5-1	NA	NA	TRBJ2-2	TGCGCCAGCAGCCAATCGAACACCGGGGAGCTGTTTTTT	CASSQSNTGELFF
TRBV7-9	NA	TRBD2	TRBJ2-5	TGTGCCAGCAGCTTAATTGGTAGCGGGAGGTCAGAGACCCAGTACTTC	CASSLIGSGRSETQYF
TRBV3-1/TRBV3-2	NA	NA	TRBJ2-6	TGTGCCAGCAGCCATCTGCTTGGGGCCAACGTCCTGACTTTC	CASSHLLGANVLTF
TRBV4-3	NA	NA	TRBJ2-3	TGCGCCAGCAGCAAAACCCTATACACAGATACGCAGTATTTT	CASSKTLYTDTQYF
TRBV30	NA	NA	TRBJ1-1	TGTGCCTGGACTGGAGTAGGGGGACCCATCAACACTGAAGCTTTCTTT	CAWTGVGGPINTEAFF
TRBV10-3	NA	NA	TRBJ1-2	TGTGCCATCAGTGAGTCGGGGGGTGATGGCTACACCTTC	CAISESGGDGYTF
TRBV24-1	NA	TRBD2	TRBJ2-3	TGTGCCACCAGTGACGGGGGGGGTCTGGTAGATACGCAGTATTTT	CATSDGGGLVDTQYF
TRBV5-1	once	TRBD2	TRBJ2-3	TGCGCCAGCAGCCCTGGCTCTAGCGGGGGATTAGATACGCAGTATTTT	CASSPGSSGGLDTQYF
TRBV4-1	once	NA	TRBJ1-1	TGCGCCAGCAGCCAAGATGGACTGTCGAACACTGAAGCTTTCTTT	CASSQDGLSNTEAFF
TRBV11-2	once	TRBD2	TRBJ2-3	TGTGCCAGCAGCACCCGCCCGACTAGCGGGGTGACAGATACGCAGTATTTT	CASSTRPTSGVTDTQYF
TRBV7-8	once	NA	TRBJ1-2	TGTGCCAGCAGCTTAGTAGGGGCCGCTGACTATGGCTACACCTTC	CASSLVGAADYGYTF
TRBV28	NA	NA	TRBJ2-1	TGTGCCAGCAGTCTACCCGCAGGCGGGGGACAAGTACAGTTCTTC	CASSLPAGGGQVQFF
TRBV30	NA	NA	TRBJ2-2	TGTGCCTGGACCAGAAGCAGGGTGAACACCGGGGAGCTGTTTTTT	CAWTRSRVNTGELFF
TRBV10-1	NA	TRBD2	TRBJ2-2	TGCGCGAGGGTAGCGGGAGCGATGGCCGGGGAACTGTTTTTT	CARVAGAMAGELFF
TRBV4-3	NA	TRBD2	TRBJ2-1	TGCGCCAGCAGCCGACCCCCAGGGTGGCTTATAGCGGGGACCTACAATGAGCAGTTCTTC	CASSRPPGWLIAGTYNEQFF
TRBV11-1	NA	NA	TRBJ1-6	TGTGCCAGCAGCTTAGGGGGAACTGGGAACTCACCCCTCCACTTT	CASSLGGTGNSPLHF
TRBV19	NA	NA	TRBJ1-4	TGTGCCAGTAGAGCCTTCGGGGGCGAAAAACTGTTTTTT	CASRAFGGEKLFF
TRBV25-1	few	TRBD1	TRBJ2-7	TGTGCCAGCAGTGAATCCGGGACAGGGCGTTACGAGCAGTACTTC	CASSESGTGRYEQYF
TRBV6-1	NA	NA	TRBJ1-2	TGTGCCAGCAGTGAAATTCCGGGACGGCCTAACTATGGCTACACCTTC	CASSEIPGRPNYGYTF
TRBV7-2	NA	NA	TRBJ1-2	TGTGCCAGCAGCTACAGTTGGGGTGCTAGCTATGGCTACACCTTC	CASSYSWGASYGYTF
TRBV7-9	NA	NA	TRBJ2-3	TGTGCCAGCAGCACGCGGGGATACACAGATACGCAGTATTTT	CASSTRGYTDTQYF
TRBV5-1	NA	TRBD1	TRBJ2-7	TGCGCCAGCAGCTTCGGGACAGGGCGGTACGAGCAGTACTTC	CASSFGTGRYEQYF
TRBV7-3	few	NA	TRBJ2-1	TGTGCCAGCAGCTTAATTGGGAATGAGCAGTTCTTC	CASSLIGNEQFF
TRBV6-5	NA	TRBD1	TRBJ1-3	TGTGCCAGCAGGAGGGACAGGAGCTCTGGAAACACCATATATTTT	CASRRDRSSGNTIYF
TRBV4-1	few	TRBD2	TRBJ2-7	TGCGCCAGCAGCCGGACTAGCGACTCCTACGAGCAGTACTTC	CASSRTSDSYEQYF
TRBV2	NA	NA	TRBJ1-5	TGTGCCAGCAGTGATAGGTTAACGGGGAGTCAGCCCCAGCATTTT	CASSDRLTGSQPQHF
TRBV5-6	NA	TRBD1	TRBJ2-7	TGTGCCAGCAGCTTCACCGGGACAGGGGGCCACGAGCAGTACTTC	CASSFTGTGGHEQYF
TRBV30	NA	NA	TRBJ1-4	TGTGCCTGGAGCCTGAAGGGGGGGGAAAAACTGTTTTTT	CAWSLKGGEKLFF
TRBV12-3/TRBV12-4	NA	NA	TRBJ1-2	TGTGCCAGCAGTTTTTTCTCGCGAGGCTACACCTTC	CASSFFSRGYTF
TRBV4-2	NA	NA	TRBJ2-3	TGTGCCAGCAGCTCAACGGGACTCCGCACAGATACGCAGTATTTT	CASSSTGLRTDTQYF
TRBV30	NA	NA	TRBJ1-2	TGTGCCTGGAGTGTAACGGGGGGGGGCTACACCTTC	CAWSVTGGGYTF
TRBV24-1	NA	NA	TRBJ1-4	TGTGCCACCAGTGACGCAGGGATAGGCCCAGCAAAACTGTTTTTT	CATSDAGIGPAKLFF
TRBV9	NA	TRBD1	TRBJ2-7	TGTGCCAGCAGCCCGAGAGGGACAGGGAGCTACGAGCAGTACTTC	CASSPRGTGSYEQYF
TRBV6-2/TRBV6-3	NA	TRBD1	TRBJ1-2	TGTGCCAGCAGTAATCCGGGACAGGGGTTCTATGGCTACACCTTC	CASSNPGQGFYGYTF
TRBV5-1	few	TRBD2	TRBJ2-7	TGCGCCAGCAGCCCAGGGACTAGCGGGAGGACCCCTCCGGGGAGGTTC	CASSPGTSGRTPPGRF
TRBV6-2/TRBV6-3	few	NA	TRBJ1-2	TGTGCCAGCAGTCGGCGGGGGTACACTAACTATGGCTACACCTTC	CASSRRGYTNYGYTF
TRBV28	NA	TRBD1	TRBJ1-4	TGTGCCAGCAGTACCCCGGGACAGGGTGGAGAAAAACTGTTTTTT	CASSTPGQGGEKLFF
TRBV3-1/TRBV3-2	NA	TRBD1	TRBJ2-1	TGTGCCAGCAGCCCATACCGGGACAGGGGGTACAATGAGCAGTTCTTC	CASSPYRDRGYNEQFF
TRBV9	NA	TRBD1	TRBJ2-1	TGTGCCAGCAGCACTAGACAGGGACGCTCCTACAATGAGCAGTTCTTC	CASSTRQGRSYNEQFF